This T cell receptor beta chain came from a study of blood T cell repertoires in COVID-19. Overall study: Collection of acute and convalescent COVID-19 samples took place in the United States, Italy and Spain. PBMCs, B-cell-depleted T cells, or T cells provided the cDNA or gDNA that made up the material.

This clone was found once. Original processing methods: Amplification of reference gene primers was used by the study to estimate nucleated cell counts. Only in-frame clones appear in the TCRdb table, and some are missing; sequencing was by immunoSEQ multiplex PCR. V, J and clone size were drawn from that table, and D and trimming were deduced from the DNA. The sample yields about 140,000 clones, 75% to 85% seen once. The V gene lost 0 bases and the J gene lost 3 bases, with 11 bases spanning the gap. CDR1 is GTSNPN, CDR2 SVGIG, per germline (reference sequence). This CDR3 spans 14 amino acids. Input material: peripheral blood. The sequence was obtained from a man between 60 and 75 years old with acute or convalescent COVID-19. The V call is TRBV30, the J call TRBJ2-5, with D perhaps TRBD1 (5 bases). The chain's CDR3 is CAWSVQAGKETQYF. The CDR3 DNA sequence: TGTGCCTGGAGTGTACAGGCAGGGAAAGAGACCCAGTACTTC.